This note documents a single T cell receptor beta chain sequence. The data derive from a study of blood T cell repertoires in COVID-19. In terms of age and location, participants ranged from roughly 18 to 100 years and lived in about 25 US areas. Study processing details: For nucleated cells, counts were estimated from reference gene primer amplification. Clones were read by immunoSEQ multiplex PCR, and TCRdb kept only the in-frame ones, dropping some. The DNA gave D and trimming, while V, J and clone size come from that table. This table holds about 440,000 clones, about 90% found once. V was pared by 5 bases and J by 0 bases, with 14 bases between. The CDR3 is 16 residues long. Looked up from germline, CDR1 is SGHTA and CDR2 is FQGNSA.

This sequence originates from a man between 18 and 29 years old who had recovered from COVID-19. The V gene is TRBV7-2, the J gene TRBJ1-3, with D tentatively TRBD1 (6 bases). Sequenced: PBMCs or T cells enriched from blood (not recorded which). CDR3: CASSPRGGFSGNTIYF. In DNA, the CDR3 is TGTGCCAGCAGCCCGAGGGGGGGCTTCTCTGGAAACACCATATATTTT.